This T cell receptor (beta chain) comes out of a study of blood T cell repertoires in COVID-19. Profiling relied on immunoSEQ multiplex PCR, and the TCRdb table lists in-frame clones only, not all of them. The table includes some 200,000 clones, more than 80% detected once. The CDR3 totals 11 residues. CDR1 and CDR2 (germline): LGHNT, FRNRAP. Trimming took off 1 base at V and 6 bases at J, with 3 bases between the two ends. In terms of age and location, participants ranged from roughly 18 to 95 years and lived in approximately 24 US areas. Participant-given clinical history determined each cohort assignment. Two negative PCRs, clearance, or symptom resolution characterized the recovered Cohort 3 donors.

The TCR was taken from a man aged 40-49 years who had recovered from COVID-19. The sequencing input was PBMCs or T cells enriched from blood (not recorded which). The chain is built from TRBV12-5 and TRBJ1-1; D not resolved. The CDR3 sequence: CASGLGAEAFF. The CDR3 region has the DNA TGTGCTAGTGGTTTGGGCGCTGAAGCTTTCTTT. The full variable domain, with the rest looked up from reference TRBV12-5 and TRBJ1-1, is DARVTQTPRHKVTEMGQEVTMRCQPILGHNTVFWYRQTMMQGLELLAYFRNRAPLDDSGMPKDRFSAEMPDATLATLKIQPSEPRDSAVYFCASGLGAEAFFGQGTRLTVV.